The next 23 T cell receptor beta chains were all read from a single sample in a study of control samples from healthy donors and cancer patients (dated by TCRdb to the early 2020s). Library preparation employed the immunoSEQ multiplex PCR assay. The immuneACCESS repertoire file appears here via TCRdb, limited to in-frame rearrangements. These files lack a portion of the clones; in checked studies, under half of the deficit traces to unresolved V genes, and the cause of the others is not known. In this sample the table shows under 450,000 clones, 75% to 95% of which occur a single time. The ten largest clones add up to more than 6% of the sample. Specimen: PBMCs. The source of these receptors is a man between 40 and 49 years old with head and neck cancer.

The V and J genes are TRBV2 and TRBJ1-1; 7 bases are a match to TRBD1. This CDR3 spans 14 amino acids. The germline CDR1 and CDR2 sequences are SNHLY and FYNNEI. Germline trimming cut 3 bases from V and 5 bases from J; bases unmatched to any gene: 6. The CDR3 region is CASSDDRVRTEAFF. The CDR3 region has the DNA TGTGCCAGCAGTGATGACAGGGTGCGGACTGAAGCTTTCTTT.

The genes are TRBV6-5 and TRBJ2-1, with TRBD1 matching 9 bases. Trimming cost V 4 bases and J 5 bases; bases outside gene matches: 0. The CDR3 covers 13 residues. Germline CDR1 MNHEY, CDR2 SVGAGI. CDR3 protein: CASSWTGDNEQFF. For the CDR3, the DNA is TGTGCCAGCAGTTGGACAGGGGACAATGAGCAGTTCTTC.

V and J are TRBV5-4 and TRBJ1-2; D is undetermined. Germline CDR1 SGHNT, CDR2 YYREEE (reference sequence). The germline V and J ends were trimmed by 4 bases and 6 bases, with 16 bases remaining between them. The CDR3 contains 14 residues. The CDR3 is CASSPDGVWDGYTF. The DNA for the CDR3 is TGTGCCAGCAGCCCGGACGGGGTTTGGGATGGCTACACCTTC. Combining the CDR3 with reference TRBV5-4 and TRBJ1-2 gives the whole variable domain ETGVTQSPTHLIKTRGQQVTLRCSSQSGHNTVSWYQQALGQGPQFIFQYYREEENGRGNFPPRFSGLQFPNYSSELNVNALELDDSALYLCASSPDGVWDGYTFGSGTRLTVV.

The chain employs TRBV7-2 and TRBJ1-1; D call uncertain. Germline-derived CDR1 and CDR2 are SGHTA and FQGNSA. Trimming pared 0 bases from V and 1 base from J, leaving 9 bases between. The CDR3 runs 15 residues. The CDR3: CASSLAGFQNTEAFF. In DNA, the CDR3 is TGTGCCAGCAGCTTAGCTGGGTTTCAGAACACTGAAGCTTTCTTT. Using reference TRBV7-2 and TRBJ1-1 for the parts outside the CDR3, the full variable domain is GAGVSQSPSNKVTEKGKDVELRCDPISGHTALYWYRQSLGQGLEFLIYFQGNSAPDKSGLPSDRFSAERTGGSVSTLTIQRTQQEDSAVYLCASSLAGFQNTEAFFGQGTRLTVV.

The chain uses TRBV30 and TRBJ1-5; no clear D. The CDR3 is 15 residues long. Germline V lookup: CDR1 GTSNPN, CDR2 SVGIG (reference sequence). Trimming removed 1 base at V and 1 base at J, with 11 bases between. CDR3 sequence reads: CAWSARVGSNQPQHF. The CDR3, as DNA: TGTGCCTGGAGTGCCCGGGTAGGAAGCAATCAGCCCCAGCATTTT.

The rearrangement uses TRBV10-2 and TRBJ2-7; D is unclear. The ends were cut back, 10 bases at V and 3 bases at J, with 16 bases in the middle. Germline values: CDR1 WSHSY, CDR2 SAAADI. The CDR3 consists of 13 residues. The CDR3 nucleotides read TGCGCCACCAGAGACGGATCTCGCTACGAGCAGTACTTC. Its translation: CATRDGSRYEQYF.

The V call is TRBV7-9, the J call TRBJ2-7, with D tentatively TRBD1 or TRBD2 (5 bases each). Germline V lookup: CDR1 SEHNR, CDR2 FQNEAQ (reference sequence). The CDR3 loop spans 11 amino acids. Trimming removed 6 bases at V and 8 bases at J, with 11 bases between. Written as DNA, the CDR3 is TGTGCCAGCAGTGAGGGGATCAAGCAGTACTTC. Its translation is CASSEGIKQYF.

This chain uses TRBV4-1 with TRBJ1-4; D call uncertain. Germline V gene data show CDR1 as MGHRA and CDR2 as YSYEKL. The CDR3 spans 17 residues. V shed 5 bases and J shed 0 bases, with 16 bases lying between them. The CDR3 reads CASSDIGGSTTNEKLFF. The CDR3 DNA reads TGCGCCAGCAGCGATATCGGAGGTTCTACAACTAATGAAAAACTGTTTTTT.

This chain joins TRBV5-4 and TRBJ1-1, with unresolved D. CDR1 and CDR2 from the germline V gene are SGHNT and YYREEE (reference sequence). The V end lost 4 bases, the J end lost 7 bases, and 11 bases lay between the germline ends. This CDR3 spans 12 amino acids. The CDR3 DNA reads TGTGCCAGCAGCCCGGACGGACTTGAAGCTTTCTTT. The encoded protein is CASSPDGLEAFF.

V and J are TRBV9 and TRBJ1-5, with D maybe TRBD1 (6 bases). Trimming left V 3 bases short and J 0 bases short, with 7 bases between. This CDR3 contains 14 residues. Germline V CDR1 and CDR2: SGDLS, YYNGEE. The CDR3 loop is CASSADSSNQPQHF. CDR3 coding DNA: TGTGCCAGCAGCGCGGACAGTAGCAATCAGCCCCAGCATTTT.

V gene TRBV5-1 combines with J gene TRBJ1-1; D is possibly TRBD1 (5 bases). The CDR3 length is 15 residues. Germline V gene data show CDR1 as SGHRS and CDR2 as YFSETQ. The V end lost 4 bases, the J end lost 8 bases, and 21 bases lay between the germline ends. The CDR3 DNA reads as TGCGCCAGCAGCCAAGGGGATTTTCTCGAAGTGGAAGCTTTCTTT. Amino acid sequence: CASSQGDFLEVEAFF.

CDR3 sequence (DNA): TGTGCCAGCAGTTACCTAGCGAACACTGAAGCTTTCTTT. Translation: CASSYLANTEAFF. V gene TRBV6-2 or TRBV6-3 combines with J gene TRBJ1-1; D not resolved. Trimming pared 2 bases from V and 1 base from J, leaving 5 bases between. CDR1 is MNHEY and CDR2 is SVGEGT in the germline V gene. This CDR3 has 13 residues.

This clone was recorded only once. CDR3 amino acids: CASSASGFDQQPQHF. CDR3 coding DNA: TGTGCCAGTAGTGCCTCGGGGTTCGACCAACAGCCCCAGCATTTT. The chain is built from TRBV19 and TRBJ1-5; D not resolved. From germline, CDR1 is LNHDA and CDR2 SQIVND (reference sequence). Trimming removed 5 bases at V and 7 bases at J, with 18 bases between. This CDR3 is 15 amino acids long.

A remark on this clone: Other nucleotide sequences in the sample specify the same CDR3. The chain recombines TRBV6-5 with TRBJ2-1; tentative D call: TRBD2 (5 bases). V lost 0 bases and J 2 bases, leaving 8 bases between the germline ends. CDR3 length: 15 amino acids. CDR1 is MNHEY, CDR2 SVGAGI, per germline. The CDR3 is CASSYSSGAYNEQFF. The CDR3 DNA is TGTGCCAGCAGTTACTCGTCCGGGGCCTACAATGAGCAGTTCTTC.

V gene TRBV7-3 combines with J gene TRBJ2-3, with 9 nucleotides matching TRBD2. The CDR3 totals 16 residues. With V trimmed by 1 base and J by 5 bases, 7 bases remained unmatched. Germline CDR1 reads SGHTA; CDR2 reads FQGTGA. The DNA for the CDR3 is TGTGCCAGCAGCTTAAGTAGGGCGGGGGGGCAAGATACGCAGTATTTT. Its protein product is CASSLSRAGGQDTQYF.

The chain is built from TRBV29-1 and TRBJ2-1; D gene uncertain. Germline V gene lookup returns CDR1 SQVTM and CDR2 ANQGSEA. Trimming took off 2 bases at V and 4 bases at J, with 12 bases between the two ends. The CDR3 loop spans 14 amino acids. CDR3 coding DNA: TGCAGCGTTGAATCGCAGGTCCTTTACAATGAGCAGTTCTTC. This codes for CSVESQVLYNEQFF.

The chain is built from TRBV7-3 and TRBJ2-3; D gene unclear. Trimming pared 7 bases from V and 4 bases from J, leaving 12 bases between. Germline V gene sequence: CDR1 SGHTA, CDR2 FQGTGA. The CDR3 length is 13 residues. CDR3 sequence reads: CASTFEPPDTQYF. In nucleotides, the CDR3 is TGTGCCAGCACATTCGAGCCGCCAGATACGCAGTATTTT.

The chain uses TRBV18 and TRBJ2-7; 8 bases are a match to TRBD1. There are 15 residues in the CDR3. Germline CDR1 and CDR2: KGHSH and LQKENI. V lost 0 bases, J lost 7 bases, and 8 bases stayed unmatched. CDR3 nucleotide sequence: TGTGCCAGCTCACCACCGGTGCAGGGGGCACGGGAGCAGTACTTC. Translating gives CASSPPVQGAREQYF.

The chain couples TRBV7-6 to TRBJ1-4, with TRBD1 as a possible D gene (6 bases). The CDR3 sequence is 18 residues long. The V gene's germline CDR1 is SGHVS and CDR2 FNYEAQ. V shed 5 bases and J shed 3 bases, with 22 bases lying between them. Written as DNA, the CDR3 is TGTGCCAGCAGCCTACGATGGGCAGGGGAGGGTGCTAATGAAAAACTGTTTTTT. It translates to CASSLRWAGEGANEKLFF.

The rearrangement joins TRBV7-8 to TRBJ1-3; a possible D gene is TRBD1 (6 bases). Germline V gene sequence: CDR1 SGHVS, CDR2 FQNEAQ. CDR3 size: 16 residues. V lost 0 bases and J lost 4, with 13 bases in between. The CDR3 is CASSLARGGDGNTIYF. The CDR3 DNA reads TGTGCCAGCAGCTTAGCGCGTGGGGGCGACGGAAACACCATATATTTT.

The chain links TRBV6-5 to TRBJ1-1, with D perhaps matching TRBD1 (5 bases). Looked up from germline, CDR1 is MNHEY and CDR2 is SVGAGI. Trimming removed 9 bases from V and 4 bases from J, with 9 bases in between. This CDR3 has 11 amino acids. The CDR3 bases are TGTGCCAGTGAAAGGGGCACTGAAGCTTTCTTT. This sequence encodes CASERGTEAFF.

The V gene is TRBV28, the J gene TRBJ2-2; 11 bases agree with TRBD1. The CDR3 consists of 16 residues. Unmatched junction bases numbered 4, after V lost 2 bases and J lost 5 bases. Germline lookup yields CDR1 MDHEN and CDR2 SYDVKM. The DNA for the CDR3 is TGTGCCAGCAGTTTACAGGGACAGGGGGGGACCGGGGAGCTGTTTTTT. This codes for CASSLQGQGGTGELFF.

This clone occurred a few times. The chain couples TRBV28 to TRBJ2-7; 7 bases line up with TRBD1. CDR1 is MDHEN and CDR2 is SYDVKM in the germline V gene. Unmatched junction bases numbered 10, after V lost 2 bases and J lost 6 bases. There are 15 residues in the CDR3. CDR3 sequence reads: CASSLQGLTGSEQYF. The DNA for the CDR3 is TGTGCCAGCAGTTTACAAGGCTTGACAGGGTCCGAGCAGTACTTC. The full variable domain, in which reference TRBV28 and TRBJ2-7 provide the parts outside the CDR3, is DVKVTQSSRYLVKRTGEKVFLECVQDMDHENMFWYRQDPGLGLRLIYFSYDVKMKEKGDIPEGYSVSREKKERFSLILESASTNQTSMYLCASSLQGLTGSEQYFGPGTRLTVT.